What follows describes a single T cell receptor beta chain. Possible read error: a much larger clone is one base away. No conserved phenylalanine or tryptophan ends this CDR3, so it is likely a read error. These data are taken from a study of blood T cells in healthy people across ages. PCR was performed a second time for about 7 to 12 cycles using a sample-barcoded 5' primer and a J-beta primer mix. Each cDNA molecule was tagged by a template-switch adaptor with 12 random nucleotides. MiXCR, run by TCRdb on the 5' RACE reads, gives a single entry per CDR3 protein. This table holds about 650,000 distinct CDR3 sequences, about 50% found once. This CDR3 is built from 13 residues. The V end lost 7 bases, the J end lost 2 bases, and 12 bases lay between the germline ends. Donors each provided approximately 9.6 milliliters of peripheral blood.

The chain employs TRBV12-3 or TRBV12-4 and TRBJ2-7; the D gene is possibly TRBD1 (6 bases). The sequenced sample was blood. The receptor's source is a woman of 80 years or more in good health. The CDR3: CASTQGQTYEQYS. CDR3 DNA sequence: TGTGCCAGCACTCAGGGACAAACCTACGAGCAGTACTCC.